One and the same sample provided the 25 T cell receptor beta chains below, sequenced in a study of Ad26.COV2.S vaccination and SARS-CoV-2 variants. Treatment indicated: around 19 received Ad26.COV2.S at low or high dose, single or two shots; roughly five received placebo; per-sample allocation not given. The study sampled participants on day 63 after the first vaccine or placebo injection. Measured with immunoSEQ multiplex PCR; TCRdb has only the in-frame clones, and not every one. The repertoire holds some 340,000 clones, with around 85% as singletons. This material consisted of peripheral blood, taken in a trial of Ad26.COV2.S vaccine versus placebo. These receptors came from a person aged 18-65 years who received the Ad26.COV2.S COVID-19 vaccine or a placebo.

This chain joins TRBV18 and TRBJ2-7; 8 bases are shared with TRBD1. CDR3 length equals 15 residues. J lost 6 bases, V lost 6 bases, and 13 bases had no gene match. Germline V gene sequence: CDR1 KGHSH, CDR2 LQKENI. DNA of the CDR3: TGTGCCAGCTCTACGACCCCAGGGGGCAAGGGCGAGCAGTACTTC. This translates into CASSTTPGGKGEQYF.

The rearrangement links TRBV5-4 to TRBJ2-7; 7 bases agree with TRBD1. CDR1 and CDR2 from the germline V gene are SGHNT and YYREEE (reference sequence). The CDR3 runs to 13 residues. The V and J ends lost 3 bases and 2 bases, in that order; junction bases with no gene match: 2. The CDR3 nucleotides are TGTGCCAGCAGCTCAGACAGGGCCTACGAGCAGTACTTC. Protein sequence: CASSSDRAYEQYF.

This clone has only one observation. V is TRBV7-9 and J is TRBJ2-1; maybe TRBD2 (5 bases). V lost 1 base to trimming and J lost 8 bases, with 12 bases between them. CDR1 is SEHNR and CDR2 is FQNEAQ in the germline V gene (reference sequence). There are 14 residues in the CDR3. The CDR3, as DNA: TGTGCCAGCAGCTTAGGCGGAGGTAAGGATGAGCAGTTCTTC. It specifies CASSLGGGKDEQFF.

This chain connects TRBV5-4 to TRBJ1-1; 8 nucleotides line up with TRBD1. Trimming took 5 bases from V and 5 from J; bases not matched to a gene: 14. The CDR3 sequence is 16 residues long. Germline V gene lookup returns CDR1 SGHNT and CDR2 YYREEE (reference sequence). The CDR3 loop is CASSPGGQGRGTEAFF. For the CDR3, the DNA is TGTGCCAGCAGTCCGGGAGGACAGGGACGAGGAACTGAAGCTTTCTTT.

J is TRBJ2-7 and V is TRBV6-4, with 7 bases aligning to TRBD1. V lost 5 bases and J lost 1; bases outside the gene matches: 5. Germline V lookup: CDR1 MRHNA, CDR2 SNTAGT. The CDR3 has 14 amino acids. CDR3 protein: CASSPDRASYEQYF. CDR3 in DNA: TGTGCCAGCAGTCCCGACAGGGCTTCCTACGAGCAGTACTTC.

This rearrangement joins TRBV27 to TRBJ2-1, with 11 nucleotides matching TRBD2. V shed 3 bases and J 9 bases; nucleotides not matched to a gene: 13. The CDR3 runs to 17 residues. Germline loops: CDR1 MNHEY, CDR2 SMNVEV (reference sequence). This CDR3 is CASSFIAGGTIRVEQFF. CDR3 sequence (DNA): TGTGCCAGCAGTTTCATAGCGGGGGGGACGATTCGGGTTGAGCAGTTCTTC.

V usage is TRBV6-2 or TRBV6-3 and J usage is TRBJ2-7; weak D call: TRBD2 (5 bases). This CDR3 is 11 amino acids long. Germline-derived CDR1 and CDR2 are MNHEY and SVGEGT. CDR3 amino acids: CASSSESGDTV. The DNA of the CDR3 is TGTGCCAGCAGTTCGGAAAGCGGCGACACGGTC.

V gene TRBV4-2 combines with J gene TRBJ2-7, with TRBD2 as a possible D gene (5 bases). Trimming pared 0 bases from V and 3 bases from J, leaving 9 bases between. CDR1 LGHNA and CDR2 YNFKEQ come from the germline V gene. The CDR3 runs to 14 residues. The CDR3 DNA is TGTGCCAGCAGCCAAGATAAGAGGGTCTACGAGCAGTACTTC. Translated, it gives CASSQDKRVYEQYF.

V is TRBV5-8 and J is TRBJ2-3, with D hard to call. Trimming left V 4 bases short and J 9 bases short, with 9 bases between. CDR3 length equals 11 residues. Per the germline V gene, CDR1 is SGHTS and CDR2 is YDEGEE. The CDR3 region has the DNA TGTGCCAGCAGCGTCGACCAAACGCAGTATTTT. Protein sequence: CASSVDQTQYF.

This clone was observed a single time. The genes are TRBV6-1 and TRBJ2-3, with D hard to call. Between the trimmed V and J ends, which lost 0 bases and 4 bases, there was a span of 14 bases. The CDR3 spans 16 residues. The V gene's germline CDR1 is MNHNS and CDR2 SASEGT. CDR3: CASSEAPGSVPDTQYF. The CDR3 region has the DNA TGTGCCAGCAGTGAAGCACCTGGGTCGGTCCCAGATACGCAGTATTTT.

The chain joins TRBV5-1 to TRBJ1-2; possibly TRBD1 for D (5 bases). The V gene's germline CDR1 is SGHRS and CDR2 YFSETQ. Trimming stripped 5 bases from V and 3 bases from J, with 14 bases between. This CDR3 spans 14 amino acids. Here the CDR3 reads CASRLTGTDYGYTF. The CDR3 DNA follows: TGCGCCAGCAGGCTGACGGGGACGGACTATGGCTACACCTTC.

V is TRBV5-1 and J is TRBJ2-2; D possibly corresponds to TRBD1 (6 bases). Trimming shortened V by 4 bases and J by 13 bases, and 17 bases separated the two germline ends. The CDR3 is 13 amino acids. The germline V gene has CDR1 SGHRS and CDR2 YFSETQ. The CDR3 sequence: CASSRGGALGLFF. The CDR3 DNA is TGCGCCAGCAGCCGAGGGGGTGCACTCGGGCTGTTTTTT.

In DNA form, the CDR3 reads TGTGCCAGCAGCCCAGGGGTCACCGGGGAGCTGTTTTTT. This codes for CASSPGVTGELFF. The chain has TRBV3-1 (or the pseudogene TRBV3-2) and TRBJ2-2; tentative D call: TRBD1 (6 bases). Trimming pared 4 bases from V and 4 bases from J, leaving 7 bases between. The length of the CDR3 is 13 residues. The V gene's germline CDR1 is LGHDT and CDR2 YNNKEL (reference sequence).

This chain links TRBV3-1 (or the pseudogene TRBV3-2) with TRBJ1-1; D possibly corresponds to TRBD1 (5 bases). The CDR3 loop spans 16 amino acids. Germline V gene lookup returns CDR1 LGHDT and CDR2 YNNKEL (reference sequence). V lost 1 base, J lost 5 bases, and 17 bases lay in between. CDR3 region: CASSQVWGQGVTEAFF. In DNA, the CDR3 is TGTGCCAGCAGCCAAGTTTGGGGCCAGGGAGTAACTGAAGCTTTCTTT.

V and J are TRBV3-1 (or the pseudogene TRBV3-2) and TRBJ1-2; 11 positions agree with TRBD1. Germline CDR1 LGHDT, CDR2 YNNKEL (reference sequence). Losses at the gene ends were 3 bases for V and 4 bases for J; bases not matched to a gene: 7. There are 16 residues in the CDR3. The CDR3 here is CASSQRGQGAVYGYTF. The CDR3 nucleotides read TGTGCCAGCAGCCAGAGAGGACAGGGGGCGGTCTATGGCTACACCTTC.

The chain recombines TRBV4-1 with TRBJ2-2, with D uncertain. The V end was cut by 0 bases, the J end by 6 bases, with 5 bases between. The germline V gene has CDR1 MGHRA and CDR2 YSYEKL. The CDR3 is 13 amino acids. The chain's CDR3 is CASSQENPGELFF. The CDR3 DNA is TGCGCCAGCAGCCAAGAAAACCCCGGGGAGCTGTTTTTT.

The rearrangement joins TRBV4-1 to TRBJ2-3, with a tentative D call TRBD2 (6 bases). This CDR3 comprises 15 residues. Germline loops: CDR1 MGHRA, CDR2 YSYEKL. The V end was cut by 0 bases, the J end by 2 bases, with 9 bases between. CDR3 DNA: TGCGCCAGCAGCCAAGAAGGGACTGTCACAGATACGCAGTATTTT. It codes for CASSQEGTVTDTQYF.

V usage is TRBV5-1 and J usage is TRBJ2-3; maybe TRBD1 (6 bases). Trimming left V 0 bases short and J 4 bases short, with 9 bases between. The CDR3 sequence is 14 residues long. CDR1 is SGHRS and CDR2 is YFSETQ in the germline V gene. CDR3 coding DNA: TGCGCCAGCAGCTTGGAGGGGGAAGCAGATACGCAGTATTTT. Amino acid sequence: CASSLEGEADTQYF.

The chain uses TRBV6-5 and TRBJ2-7; D not resolved. CDR3 length equals 12 residues. Germline lookup yields CDR1 MNHEY and CDR2 SVGAGI. The ends were cut back, 0 bases at V and 6 bases at J, with 6 bases in the middle. The CDR3 spells CASSYSEFEQYF. The CDR3 DNA reads as TGTGCCAGCAGTTACTCGGAGTTCGAGCAGTACTTC.

CDR3 in DNA: TGTGCCAGCAGCGCTACGAAAGGAAAGGCTTTCTTT. It is translated as CASSATKGKAFF. The V and J genes are TRBV9 and TRBJ1-1; no firm D call. V lost 3 bases, J lost 11 bases, and 14 bases lay in between. Germline V gene lookup returns CDR1 SGDLS and CDR2 YYNGEE. The CDR3 spans 12 residues. Combining the CDR3 with reference TRBV9 and TRBJ1-1 gives the whole variable domain DSGVTQTPKHLITATGQRVTLRCSPRSGDLSVYWYQQSLDQGLQFLIQYYNGEERAKGNILERFSAQQFPDLHSELNLSSLELGDSALYFCASSATKGKAFFGQGTRLTVV.

The V and J genes are TRBV11-3 and TRBJ2-1; D might be TRBD2 (6 bases). CDR3 length: 14 amino acids. Per the germline V gene, CDR1 is SGHNT and CDR2 is YENEEA. Trimming removed 7 bases from V and 4 bases from J, with 14 bases in between. CDR3 bases: TGTGCCAGCAAAGTGGGGGAGGCTTACAATGAGCAGTTCTTC. It translates to CASKVGEAYNEQFF.

This chain uses TRBV9 with TRBJ2-3; TRBD1 agrees at 10 bases. Germline trimming cut 3 bases from V and 8 bases from J; bases unmatched to any gene: 9. Germline CDR1 and CDR2: SGDLS and YYNGEE. The CDR3 runs to 15 residues. CDR3 sequence: CASSAYGTGVVTQYF. The CDR3 DNA reads as TGTGCCAGCAGCGCCTACGGGACAGGGGTTGTTACGCAGTATTTT.

The V gene is TRBV30, the J gene TRBJ2-7; TRBD1 aligns across 7 bases. This CDR3 comprises 14 residues. The germline V gene encodes CDR1 GTSNPN and CDR2 SVGIG (reference sequence). The junction had 11 bases not matched to a gene; V was cut back by 0 bases and J by 9 bases. CDR3 sequence (DNA): TGTGCCTGGAGTGTAGGGGGCGGGTTCCTAGGGCAGTACTTC. Residues: CAWSVGGGFLGQYF. Full variable domain (outside the CDR3, taken from reference TRBV30 and TRBJ2-7): SQTIHQWPATLVQPVGSPLSLECTVEGTSNPNLYWYRQAAGRGLQLLFYSVGIGQISSEVPQNLSASRPQDRQFILSSKKLLLSDSGFYLCAWSVGGGFLGQYFGPGTRLTVT.

The chain combines TRBV5-3 with TRBJ2-7; D is perhaps TRBD2 (6 bases). TRBV5-3 is an ORF, and what it does is uncertain. The CDR3 sequence is 17 residues long. The germline V and J ends were trimmed by 3 bases and 3 bases, with 22 bases remaining between them. The CDR3 nucleotides are TGTGCCAGAAGCTCCAGGCGGGATGATAGGGTAAACTACGAGCAGTACTTC. Protein: CARSSRRDDRVNYEQYF.

The rearrangement joins TRBV9 to TRBJ2-3; D perhaps matches TRBD1 (5 bases). V was cut by 0 bases and J by 7 bases, with 12 bases left in between. Germline loops: CDR1 SGDLS, CDR2 YYNGEE. This CDR3 contains 14 residues. The CDR3 nucleotides read TGTGCCAGCAGCGTAGGTTCAGGGTATTATACGCAGTATTTT. Amino acids: CASSVGSGYYTQYF. The whole variable domain, filled in from reference TRBV9 and TRBJ2-3, reads DSGVTQTPKHLITATGQRVTLRCSPRSGDLSVYWYQQSLDQGLQFLIQYYNGEERAKGNILERFSAQQFPDLHSELNLSSLELGDSALYFCASSVGSGYYTQYFGPGTRLTVL.